This entry is about one TCR beta chain. The V segment lost 5 bases and the J segment 4 bases; nucleotides outside the gene matches: 4. Germline CDR1 is SGHTA and CDR2 is FQGNSA. This CDR3 has 14 residues. The treatment was: oral pan-JAK inhibitor, 5-10 mg twice daily. Alopecia areata patients had lesional scalp punch biopsies and peripheral blood taken from them. Cell sorting on a FACSAria was used to separate CD4+ and CD8+ T cells from the PBMCs. The data originate from a study of CD8+ T cells in alopecia areata. Study summary: Each of the treated patients was given oral tofacitinib, 5 to 10 mg twice daily, for moderate-to-severe alopecia areata.

cDNA serving as the sequencing template came from extracted, reverse transcribed RNA. Sequencing was performed with immunoSEQ multiplex PCR; in TCRdb, only in-frame clones are kept and a portion is missing. Of some 200,000 clones in the sample, approximately 40% are singletons; the top ten hold over 2.5%. This material consisted of CD4+ T cells sorted from blood, taken at roughly week 36, from a patient treated with tofacitinib. The sequence came from a human donor with alopecia areata. The chain uses TRBV7-2 and TRBJ2-5; 10 bases line up with TRBD1. The CDR3 bases are TGTGCCAGCAGCACGCGACAGGGGGCAGAGACCCAGTACTTC. This sequence encodes CASSTRQGAETQYF.